These 19 T cell receptor beta chains share one sample of origin, sequenced in a study of OX40 agonist ivuxolimab in advanced cancers. The data were produced by immunoSEQ multiplex PCR, yet TCRdb's version contains in-frame clones alone and is incomplete. The sample holds under 20,000 clones, 80% to 90% seen once. The material sequenced was CD4+ or CD8+ T cells sorted from blood, taken in a trial of the OX40 agonist ivuxolimab. The receptors stem from an adult with an advanced solid tumor such as melanoma, head and neck, liver or kidney cancer.

This clone appeared a few times. V is TRBV5-4 and J is TRBJ2-5; D call uncertain. Trimming removed 4 bases at V and 1 base at J, with 11 bases between. There are 14 residues in the CDR3. From germline, CDR1 is SGHNT and CDR2 YYREEE (reference sequence). CDR3 sequence (DNA): TGTGCCAGCAGCCCAATAGAGACCCAAGAGACCCAGTACTTC. This codes for CASSPIETQETQYF.

V gene TRBV19 combines with J gene TRBJ1-1; a weak D match, TRBD1 (5 bases). This CDR3 is built from 16 residues. V gave up 1 base and J gave up 7 bases, with 19 bases separating them. CDR1 LNHDA and CDR2 SQIVND come from the germline V gene (reference sequence). In DNA, the CDR3 is TGTGCCAGTAGTATAGCATGGGACGTAGAATCGAGTGAAGCTTTCTTT. Its protein product is CASSIAWDVESSEAFF.

The rearrangement uses TRBV4-1 and TRBJ2-1; 8 nucleotides match TRBD2. Germline V gene lookup returns CDR1 MGHRA and CDR2 YSYEKL. The V segment lost 1 base and the J segment 6 bases; nucleotides outside the gene matches: 8. The CDR3 covers 16 residues. The CDR3 region has the DNA TGCGCCAGCAGCCAAGGTGCAGCGGGGGCCATCAATGAGCAGTTCTTC. As protein: CASSQGAAGAINEQFF.

The rearrangement links TRBV7-6 to TRBJ2-6; tentative D call: TRBD1 (7 bases). The V gene lost 5 bases and the J gene lost 2 bases, with 13 bases spanning the gap. Per germline, CDR1 SGHVS and CDR2 FNYEAQ. This CDR3 comprises 16 residues. In nucleotides, the CDR3 is TGTGCCAGCAGCGGGGGGACAGCCCCTGGGGCCAACGTCCTGACTTTC. Protein sequence: CASSGGTAPGANVLTF.

This clone appeared many times. The rearrangement uses TRBV7-9 and TRBJ2-5; 7 bases agree with TRBD2. The germline CDR1 and CDR2 sequences are SEHNR and FQNEAQ (reference sequence). The CDR3 is 13 amino acids. V was pared by 3 bases and J by 2 bases, with 0 bases of the junction left unmatched. The CDR3 bases are TGTGCCAGCAGCTTGGGGGGGCAAGAGACCCAGTACTTC. This encodes CASSLGGQETQYF. Drawing the rest from reference TRBV7-9 and TRBJ2-5, the complete variable domain is DTGVSQNPRHKITKRGQNVTFRCDPISEHNRLYWYRQTLGQGPEFLTYFQNEAQLEKSRLLSDRFSAERPKGSFSTLEIQRTEQGDSAMYLCASSLGGQETQYFGPGTRLLVL.

V gene TRBV7-9 combines with J gene TRBJ1-4, with 7 bases identical to TRBD1. The CDR3 covers 16 residues. Germline V lookup: CDR1 SEHNR, CDR2 FQNEAQ (reference sequence). V trimming: 5 bases; J trimming: 5 bases; junction bases outside the gene matches: 11. CDR3 sequence: CASSPYSTGPNEKLFF. The CDR3 DNA reads TGTGCCAGCAGCCCATATTCGACAGGGCCCAATGAAAAACTGTTTTTT.

The J gene is TRBJ2-3, the V gene TRBV11-2, with D unresolved. This CDR3 comprises 13 residues. Germline CDR1 and CDR2: SGHAT and FQNNGV. The V end lost 1 base, the J end lost 10 bases, and 12 bases lay between the germline ends. The CDR3 spells CASSLAGRQAQYF. The DNA for the CDR3 is TGTGCCAGCAGCTTAGCCGGACGCCAGGCGCAGTATTTT. Supplemented by reference TRBV11-2 and TRBJ2-3, the full variable domain reads EAGVAQSPRYKIIEKRQSVAFWCNPISGHATLYWYQQILGQGPKLLIQFQNNGVVDDSQLPKDRFSAERLKGVDSTLKIQPAKLEDSAVYLCASSLAGRQAQYFGPGTRLTVL.

V and J are TRBV11-1 and TRBJ2-7; a weak D match, TRBD2 (6 bases). Deletions cut 0 bases from V and 7 bases from J, with 16 bases between. The CDR3 has 15 amino acids. Germline V lookup: CDR1 SGHAT, CDR2 FQDESV (reference sequence). CDR3 nucleotides: TGTGCCAGCAGCTTAGCGGCGGGGCGCCTTGATGAGCAGTACTTC. Its translation: CASSLAAGRLDEQYF.

The chain carries TRBV9 and TRBJ2-1; 9 nucleotides line up with TRBD2. The V and J ends lost 0 bases and 7 bases, in that order; junction bases with no gene match: 2. This CDR3 contains 14 residues. Germline loops: CDR1 SGDLS, CDR2 YYNGEE. CDR3 bases: TGTGCCAGCAGCGTAGGACTAGCGGAGAATGAGCAGTTCTTC. Protein: CASSVGLAENEQFF.

The chain joins TRBV19 to TRBJ2-1; 7 bases align to TRBD1. This CDR3 is 17 amino acids long. The ends lost 5 bases at V and 0 bases at J; junction bases unmatched: 10. Germline V gene lookup returns CDR1 LNHDA and CDR2 SQIVND (reference sequence). In DNA form, the CDR3 reads TGTGCCAGTAGTCTCTACGGACAGGACAGCTCCTACAATGAGCAGTTCTTC. Translated, it gives CASSLYGQDSSYNEQFF.

The J gene is TRBJ1-2, the V gene TRBV10-2; 9 positions match TRBD1. CDR1 is WSHSY, CDR2 SAAADI, per germline. With 10 bases clipped from V and 7 bases from J, the junction kept 4 bases outside the gene matches. The CDR3 is made up of 11 amino acids. Here the CDR3 DNA reads TGCGCCACCTCGACAGGGGGTGGCTACACCTTC. Its translation is CATSTGGGYTF.

This chain joins TRBV10-3 and TRBJ2-6; possible D gene TRBD2, 5 bases. Deletions cut 3 bases from V and 0 bases from J, with 12 bases between. The CDR3 runs 17 residues. Germline values: CDR1 ENHRY, CDR2 SYGVKD. The CDR3 coding sequence is TGTGCCATCAGTGAAGTCCAGGCGGGCTCTGGGGCCAACGTCCTGACTTTC. Translation gives CAISEVQAGSGANVLTF.

V usage is TRBV5-6 and J usage is TRBJ2-2, with no clear D. Germline CDR1 is SGHDT and CDR2 is YYEEEE. The CDR3 totals 12 residues. The germline V and J ends were trimmed by 3 bases and 3 bases, with 3 bases remaining between them. This CDR3 reads CASSSYTGELFF. For the CDR3, the DNA is TGTGCCAGCAGCTCCTACACCGGGGAGCTGTTTTTT.

The V and J genes are TRBV4-3 and TRBJ1-4; D unclear. CDR1 and CDR2 (germline): LGHNA, YSLEER. The V gene lost 0 bases and the J gene lost 6 bases, with 20 bases spanning the gap. The CDR3 runs 18 residues. The CDR3 DNA follows: TGCGCCAGCAGCCAAGAAGAACCGCTCCTGCGCAGCGATGAAAAACTGTTTTTT. Amino acid sequence: CASSQEEPLLRSDEKLFF.

The chain couples TRBV19 to TRBJ1-1; D is perhaps TRBD1 (6 bases). Trimming took 3 bases from V and 7 from J, leaving 30 bases between them. CDR3 length equals 19 residues. Germline V CDR1 and CDR2: LNHDA, SQIVND (reference sequence). The CDR3: CASSIGFGTVALRGDEAFF. In DNA form, the CDR3 reads TGTGCCAGTAGTATCGGTTTCGGAACGGTCGCCCTCAGGGGTGATGAAGCTTTCTTT.

The rearrangement joins TRBV9 to TRBJ2-7, with D maybe TRBD2 (7 bases). The CDR3 sequence is 15 residues long. Germline CDR1 and CDR2: SGDLS and YYNGEE. The germline V and J ends were trimmed by 0 bases and 7 bases, with 17 bases remaining between them. CDR3 protein: CASSVEGGGPTEQYF. As DNA, the CDR3 is TGTGCCAGCAGCGTAGAGGGGGGAGGGCCAACGGAGCAGTACTTC.

The chain uses TRBV27 and TRBJ2-1; 11 nucleotides agree with TRBD2. J gave up 8 bases and V 6 bases, and 3 bases lay outside the gene matches. This CDR3 is 13 amino acids long. Per germline, CDR1 MNHEY and CDR2 SMNVEV (reference sequence). The CDR3 DNA reads TGTGCCAGCAGAACTAGCGGGAGCTATGAGCAGTTCTTC. As protein: CASRTSGSYEQFF.

J is TRBJ2-1 and V is TRBV2; D gene unclear. Trimming removed 9 bases at V and 4 bases at J, with 10 bases between. The CDR3 has 12 amino acids. The germline gives CDR1 SNHLY, CDR2 FYNNEI. The CDR3 DNA is TGTGCCAGTTCCTACACTTACAATGAGCAGTTCTTC. This gives the protein CASSYTYNEQFF.

The genes are TRBV13 and TRBJ2-1; 10 bases map to TRBD2. The CDR3 runs 15 residues. The J segment lost 6 bases and the V segment lost 4 bases, leaving 6 bases of the junction unmatched. Per germline, CDR1 PRHDT and CDR2 FYEKMQ (reference sequence). CDR3 region: CASSSPAGGPNEQFF. Here the CDR3 DNA reads TGTGCCAGCAGCTCCCCAGCGGGGGGGCCCAATGAGCAGTTCTTC.